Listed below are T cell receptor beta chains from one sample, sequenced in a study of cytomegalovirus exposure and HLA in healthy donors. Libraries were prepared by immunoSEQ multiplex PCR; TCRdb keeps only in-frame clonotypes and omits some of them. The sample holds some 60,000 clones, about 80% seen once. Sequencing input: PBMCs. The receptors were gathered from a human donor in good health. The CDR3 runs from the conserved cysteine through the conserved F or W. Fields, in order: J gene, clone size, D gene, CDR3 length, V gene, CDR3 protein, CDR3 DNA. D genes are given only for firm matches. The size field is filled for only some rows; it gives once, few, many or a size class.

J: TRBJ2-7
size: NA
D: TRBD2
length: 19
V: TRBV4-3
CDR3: CASSQEFGLAGNTRTEQYF
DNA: TGCGCCAGCAGCCAAGAATTCGGACTAGCGGGAAACACCCGAACAGAGCAGTACTTC

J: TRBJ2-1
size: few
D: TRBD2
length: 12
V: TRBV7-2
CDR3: CASSILAGREFF
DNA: TGTGCCAGCAGCATTTTAGCGGGGCGGGAGTTCTTC

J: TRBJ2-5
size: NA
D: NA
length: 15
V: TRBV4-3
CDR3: CASSQDTGKGETQYF
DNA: TGCGCCAGCAGCCAAGACACTGGGAAGGGGGAGACCCAGTACTTC

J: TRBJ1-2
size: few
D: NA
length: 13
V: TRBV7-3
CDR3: CASSYQVSEGYTF
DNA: TGTGCCAGCAGCTATCAGGTCTCGGAAGGCTACACCTTC

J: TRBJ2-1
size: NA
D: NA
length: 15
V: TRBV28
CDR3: CASSLWSGKNNEQFF
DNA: TGTGCCAGCAGTTTATGGTCGGGAAAAAACAATGAGCAGTTCTTC

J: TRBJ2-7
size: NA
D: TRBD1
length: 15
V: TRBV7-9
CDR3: CASSPQDRETYEQYF
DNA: TGTGCCAGCAGCCCCCAGGACAGGGAAACCTACGAGCAGTACTTC

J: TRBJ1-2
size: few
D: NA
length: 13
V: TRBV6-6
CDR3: CASTNGRKRGYTF
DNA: TGTGCCAGCACCAACGGGCGGAAGCGGGGCTACACCTTC

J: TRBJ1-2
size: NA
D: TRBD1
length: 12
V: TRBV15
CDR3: CATSRDPWDRRF
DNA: TGTGCCACCAGCAGAGATCCCTGGGACAGACGCTTC

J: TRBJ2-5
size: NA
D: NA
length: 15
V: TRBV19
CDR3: CASSSLQGGRETQYF
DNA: TGTGCCAGTAGTTCCTTACAGGGTGGCCGGGAGACCCAGTACTTC

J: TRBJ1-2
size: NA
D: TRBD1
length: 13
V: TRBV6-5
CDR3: CASSFRQGYGYTF
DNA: TGTGCCAGCAGTTTCAGACAGGGCTATGGCTACACCTTC